Sequencing of this T cell receptor (beta chain) was carried out in a study of shared clonotypes between healthy human individuals. TCRdb's copy holds only in-frame clones and misses some; the assay was immunoSEQ multiplex PCR. The data contain some 360,000 clones, more than 60% of them singletons. This CDR3 is 15 amino acids long. Germline V gene sequence: CDR1 SGHRS, CDR2 YFSETQ. V lost 4 bases and J 0 bases, leaving 11 bases between the germline ends. This clone has more than one count but fewer than ten. The sample taken for sequencing was memory CD4+ T cells sorted from blood. Subset given: CD45RA-negative fraction. This receptor was obtained from a man aged 30 to 39 in good health. The chain is built from TRBV5-1 and TRBJ2-1; TRBD1 might be the D (6 bases). CDR3 in DNA: TGCGCCAGCAGCGATGAACAGGGCTCCTACAATGAGCAGTTCTTC. This gives the protein CASSDEQGSYNEQFF.